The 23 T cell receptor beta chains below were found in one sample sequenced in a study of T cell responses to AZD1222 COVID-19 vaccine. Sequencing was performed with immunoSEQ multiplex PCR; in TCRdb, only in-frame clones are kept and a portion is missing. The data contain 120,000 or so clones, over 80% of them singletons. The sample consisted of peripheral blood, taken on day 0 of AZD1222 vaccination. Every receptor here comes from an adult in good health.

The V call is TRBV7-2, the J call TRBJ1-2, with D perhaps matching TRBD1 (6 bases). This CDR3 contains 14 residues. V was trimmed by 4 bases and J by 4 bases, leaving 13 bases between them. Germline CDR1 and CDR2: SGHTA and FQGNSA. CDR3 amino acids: CASSSPTGAYGYTF. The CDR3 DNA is TGTGCCAGCAGCTCCCCGACAGGAGCCTATGGCTACACCTTC.

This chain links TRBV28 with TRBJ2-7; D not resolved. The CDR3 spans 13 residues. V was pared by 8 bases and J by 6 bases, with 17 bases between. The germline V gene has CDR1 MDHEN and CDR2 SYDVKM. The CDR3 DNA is TGTGCCAGCGCGGCACGTTCAGTATTCGAGCAGTACTTC. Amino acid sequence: CASAARSVFEQYF. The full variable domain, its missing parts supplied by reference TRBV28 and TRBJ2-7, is DVKVTQSSRYLVKRTGEKVFLECVQDMDHENMFWYRQDPGLGLRLIYFSYDVKMKEKGDIPEGYSVSREKKERFSLILESASTNQTSMYLCASAARSVFEQYFGPGTRLTVT.

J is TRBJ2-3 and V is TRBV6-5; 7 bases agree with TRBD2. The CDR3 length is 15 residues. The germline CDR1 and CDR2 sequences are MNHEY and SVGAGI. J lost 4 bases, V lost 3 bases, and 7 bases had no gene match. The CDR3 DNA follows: TGTGCCAGCAGTTATGGCGGGAGAGGCCCAGATACGCAGTATTTT. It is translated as CASSYGGRGPDTQYF.

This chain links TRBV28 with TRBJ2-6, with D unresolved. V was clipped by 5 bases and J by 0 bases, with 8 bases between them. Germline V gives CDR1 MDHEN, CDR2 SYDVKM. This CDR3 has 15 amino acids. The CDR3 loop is CASSPPGSGANVLTF. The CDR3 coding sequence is TGTGCCAGCAGTCCCCCCGGCTCTGGGGCCAACGTCCTGACTTTC.

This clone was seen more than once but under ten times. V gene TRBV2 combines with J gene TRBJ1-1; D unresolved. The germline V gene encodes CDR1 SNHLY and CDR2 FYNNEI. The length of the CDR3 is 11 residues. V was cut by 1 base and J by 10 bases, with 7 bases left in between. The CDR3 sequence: CASSEGPVAFF. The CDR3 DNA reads TGTGCCAGCAGTGAAGGTCCCGTAGCTTTCTTT. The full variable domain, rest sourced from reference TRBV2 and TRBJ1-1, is EPEVTQTPSHQVTQMGQEVILRCVPISNHLYFYWYRQILGQKVEFLVSFYNNEISEKSEIFDDQFSVERPDGSNFTLKIRSTKLEDSAMYFCASSEGPVAFFGQGTRLTVV.

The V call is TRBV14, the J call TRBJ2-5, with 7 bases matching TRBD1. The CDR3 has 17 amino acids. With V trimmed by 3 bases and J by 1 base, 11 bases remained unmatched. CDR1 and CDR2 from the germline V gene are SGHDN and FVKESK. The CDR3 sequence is CASSQLTGPSFQETQYF. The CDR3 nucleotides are TGTGCCAGCAGCCAGTTGACAGGGCCCTCTTTCCAAGAGACCCAGTACTTC.

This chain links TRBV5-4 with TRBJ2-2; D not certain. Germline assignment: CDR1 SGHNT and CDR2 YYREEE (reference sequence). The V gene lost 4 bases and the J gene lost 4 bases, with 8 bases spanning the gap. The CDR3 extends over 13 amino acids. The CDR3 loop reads CASSNAGTGELFF. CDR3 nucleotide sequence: TGTGCCAGCAGCAACGCAGGCACCGGGGAGCTGTTTTTT.

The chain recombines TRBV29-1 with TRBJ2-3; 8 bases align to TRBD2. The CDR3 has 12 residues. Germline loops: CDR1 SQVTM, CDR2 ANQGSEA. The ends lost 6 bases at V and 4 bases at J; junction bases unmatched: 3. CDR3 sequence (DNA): TGCAGCGTCGGACTAGCCTCAGATACGCAGTATTTT. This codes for CSVGLASDTQYF.

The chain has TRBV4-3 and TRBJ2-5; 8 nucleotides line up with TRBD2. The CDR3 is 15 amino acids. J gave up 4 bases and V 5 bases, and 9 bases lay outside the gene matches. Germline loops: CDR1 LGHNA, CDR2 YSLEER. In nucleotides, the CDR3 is TGCGCCAGCAGCGTAGCCGGGGGGGCCATAGAGACCCAGTACTTC. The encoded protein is CASSVAGGAIETQYF.

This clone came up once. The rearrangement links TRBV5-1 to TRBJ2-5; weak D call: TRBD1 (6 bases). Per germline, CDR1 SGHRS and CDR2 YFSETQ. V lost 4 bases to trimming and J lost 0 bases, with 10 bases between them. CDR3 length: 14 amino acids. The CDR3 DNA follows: TGCGCCAGCAGCAAGGGGACAAACCAAGAGACCCAGTACTTC. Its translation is CASSKGTNQETQYF.

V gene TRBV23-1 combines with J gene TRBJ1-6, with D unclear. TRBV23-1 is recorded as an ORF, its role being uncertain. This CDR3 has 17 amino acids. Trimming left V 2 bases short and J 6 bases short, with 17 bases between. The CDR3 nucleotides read TGCGCCAGCAGTCAACGGTTTCGGGGTACCCCTAATTCACCCCTCCACTTT. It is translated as CASSQRFRGTPNSPLHF.

CDR3 DNA: TGCGCCAGCAGCCCTCACCCCTATGCGGGTGCGGGGCAGGGAGGAGAGCAGTTCTTC. It yields the protein CASSPHPYAGAGQGGEQFF. This rearrangement joins TRBV4-3 to TRBJ2-1; possible D gene TRBD2, 6 bases. The CDR3 runs to 19 residues. The V gene lost 4 bases and the J gene lost 10 bases, with 32 bases spanning the gap. In germline, CDR1 is LGHNA, CDR2 YSLEER.

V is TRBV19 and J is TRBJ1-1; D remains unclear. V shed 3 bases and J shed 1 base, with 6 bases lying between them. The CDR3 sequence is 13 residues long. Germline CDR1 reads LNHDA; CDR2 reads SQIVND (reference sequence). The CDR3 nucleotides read TGTGCCAGTAGTATTATAGGGAACACTGAAGCTTTCTTT. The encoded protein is CASSIIGNTEAFF.

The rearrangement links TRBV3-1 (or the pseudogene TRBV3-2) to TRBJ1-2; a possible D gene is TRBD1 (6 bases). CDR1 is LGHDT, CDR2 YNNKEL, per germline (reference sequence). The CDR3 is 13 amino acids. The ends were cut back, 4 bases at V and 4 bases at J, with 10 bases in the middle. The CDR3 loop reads CASSLGQSYGYTF. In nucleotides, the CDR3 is TGTGCCAGCAGCCTCGGACAGTCCTATGGCTACACCTTC.

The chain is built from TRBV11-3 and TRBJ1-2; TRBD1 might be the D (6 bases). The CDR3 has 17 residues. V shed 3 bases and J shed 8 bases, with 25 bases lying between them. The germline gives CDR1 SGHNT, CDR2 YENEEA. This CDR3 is CASSFAKALGGTEGYTF. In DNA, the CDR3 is TGTGCCAGCAGCTTCGCAAAAGCTTTAGGGGGTACCGAGGGCTACACCTTC.

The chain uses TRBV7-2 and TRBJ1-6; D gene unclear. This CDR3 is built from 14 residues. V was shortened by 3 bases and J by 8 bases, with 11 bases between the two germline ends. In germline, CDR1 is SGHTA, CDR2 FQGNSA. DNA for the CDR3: TGTGCCAGCAGCTTGGACCGCAAGGATTCACCCCTCCACTTT. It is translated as CASSLDRKDSPLHF.

CDR3 nucleotide sequence: TGTGCCAGCGGACAGGGGGCATCCTACGAGCAGTACTTC. It is translated as CASGQGASYEQYF. V is TRBV7-9 and J is TRBJ2-7; 11 nucleotides match TRBD1. Trimming at V came to 8 bases and at J to 1 base, leaving 1 base not matched to a gene. Germline loops: CDR1 SEHNR, CDR2 FQNEAQ (reference sequence). This CDR3 comprises 13 residues.

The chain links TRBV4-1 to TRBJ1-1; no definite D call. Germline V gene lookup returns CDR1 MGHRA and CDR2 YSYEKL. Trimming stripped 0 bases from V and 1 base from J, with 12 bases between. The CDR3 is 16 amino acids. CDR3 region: CASSQDSNGWNTEAFF. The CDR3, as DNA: TGCGCCAGCAGCCAAGATTCTAACGGATGGAACACTGAAGCTTTCTTT.

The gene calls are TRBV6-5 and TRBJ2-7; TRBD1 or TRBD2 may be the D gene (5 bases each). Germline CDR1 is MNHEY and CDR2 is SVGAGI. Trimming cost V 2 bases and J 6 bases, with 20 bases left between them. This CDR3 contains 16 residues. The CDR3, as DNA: TGTGCCAGCAGTTACGAGCCAAGGGACCCCGCGACCGAGCAGTACTTC. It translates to CASSYEPRDPATEQYF.

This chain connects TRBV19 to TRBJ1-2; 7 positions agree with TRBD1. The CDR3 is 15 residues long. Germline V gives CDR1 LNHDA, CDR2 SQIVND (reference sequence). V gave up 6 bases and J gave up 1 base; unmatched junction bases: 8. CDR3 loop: CASRTGTVFNYGYTF. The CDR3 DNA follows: TGTGCCAGTAGGACAGGGACAGTCTTTAACTATGGCTACACCTTC.

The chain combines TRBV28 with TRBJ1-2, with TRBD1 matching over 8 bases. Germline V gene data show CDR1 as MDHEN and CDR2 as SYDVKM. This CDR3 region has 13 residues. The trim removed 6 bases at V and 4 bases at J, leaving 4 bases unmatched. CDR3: CASRDRASYGYTF. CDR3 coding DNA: TGTGCCAGCAGGGACAGGGCCTCCTATGGCTACACCTTC.

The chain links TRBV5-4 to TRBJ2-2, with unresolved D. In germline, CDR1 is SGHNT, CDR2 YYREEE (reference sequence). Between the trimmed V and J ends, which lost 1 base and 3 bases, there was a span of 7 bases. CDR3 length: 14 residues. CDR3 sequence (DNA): TGTGCCAGCAGCTTGCCCAGCGACACCGGGGAGCTGTTTTTT. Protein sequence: CASSLPSDTGELFF. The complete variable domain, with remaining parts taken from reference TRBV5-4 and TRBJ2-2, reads ETGVTQSPTHLIKTRGQQVTLRCSSQSGHNTVSWYQQALGQGPQFIFQYYREEENGRGNFPPRFSGLQFPNYSSELNVNALELDDSALYLCASSLPSDTGELFFGEGSRLTVL.

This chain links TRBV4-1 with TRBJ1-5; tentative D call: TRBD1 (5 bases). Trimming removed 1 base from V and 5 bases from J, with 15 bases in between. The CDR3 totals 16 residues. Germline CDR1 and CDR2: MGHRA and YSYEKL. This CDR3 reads CASSQGPMGGDQPQHF. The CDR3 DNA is TGCGCCAGCAGCCAAGGCCCCATGGGGGGGGATCAGCCCCAGCATTTT.